The 26 T cell receptor beta chains listed next were all sequenced from one sample in a study of cytomegalovirus exposure and HLA in healthy donors. Clones were sequenced by immunoSEQ multiplex PCR, and TCRdb holds only the in-frame ones, with some missing. The sample contains some 130,000 clones, approximately 94% of which appear only once. Sample: PBMCs. These TCRs come from a man in his late teens or twenties in good health and CMV-seropositive.

This clone was detected only once. The V and J genes are TRBV5-1 and TRBJ2-3; 9 bases match TRBD1. The V segment lost 3 bases and the J segment 3 bases; nucleotides outside the gene matches: 8. There are 16 residues in the CDR3. Germline values: CDR1 SGHRS, CDR2 YFSETQ. The DNA for the CDR3 is TGCGCCAGCAGCTGGGCCGGGACAGGGTCGACAGATACGCAGTATTTT. Its protein is CASSWAGTGSTDTQYF.

This chain uses TRBV5-1 with TRBJ1-1, with a weak D call TRBD1 (6 bases). Germline CDR1 is SGHRS and CDR2 is YFSETQ. V was pared by 6 bases and J by 0 bases, with 12 bases between. The CDR3 is 14 amino acids. This chain's CDR3 is CASTSGELNTEAFF. CDR3 DNA: TGCGCCAGCACCTCAGGGGAGCTGAACACTGAAGCTTTCTTT.

The J gene is TRBJ1-5, the V gene TRBV4-2; TRBD1 might be the D (6 bases). The CDR3 is made up of 17 amino acids. Germline lookup yields CDR1 LGHNA and CDR2 YNFKEQ. V lost 1 base and J 0 bases, leaving 13 bases between the germline ends. CDR3 DNA sequence: TGTGCCAGCAGCCAAGGGGTGGACAGCCATAGCAATCAGCCCCAGCATTTT. It encodes CASSQGVDSHSNQPQHF.

V is TRBV4-1 and J is TRBJ1-2, with 8 bases that match TRBD1. The CDR3 length is 16 residues. Germline trimming cut 3 bases from V and 3 bases from J; bases unmatched to any gene: 9. Per germline, CDR1 MGHRA and CDR2 YSYEKL. For the CDR3, the DNA is TGCGCCAGCAGCCATACCCTAGGACAGGGAGACTATGGCTACACCTTC. Residues: CASSHTLGQGDYGYTF.

The sample holds one count of this clone. The rearrangement links TRBV27 to TRBJ2-3, with 16 bases identical to TRBD2. The CDR3 is made up of 21 amino acids. The germline V gene encodes CDR1 MNHEY and CDR2 SMNVEV (reference sequence). V was clipped by 1 base and J by 0 bases; unmatched bases: 10. The CDR3: CASSLFPPGLAGGPSTDTQYF. CDR3 DNA sequence: TGTGCCAGCAGTTTATTCCCGCCGGGACTAGCGGGAGGGCCTAGCACAGATACGCAGTATTTT.

The chain uses TRBV13 and TRBJ2-2, with 7 nucleotides matching TRBD1. V dropped 7 bases and J dropped 1; count of bases not matched to a gene: 3. The CDR3 spans 14 residues. Looked up from germline, CDR1 is PRHDT and CDR2 is FYEKMQ (reference sequence). CDR3 DNA: TGTGCCAGCACCGACAGGGTGAACACCGGGGAGCTGTTTTTT. Encoded protein: CASTDRVNTGELFF.

The chain combines TRBV5-6 with TRBJ2-5; maybe TRBD2 (6 bases). The length of the CDR3 is 15 residues. V lost 4 bases to trimming and J lost 7 bases, with 20 bases between them. The germline V gene has CDR1 SGHDT and CDR2 YYEEEE. The CDR3: CASSLAGGSGSTQYF. CDR3 DNA sequence: TGTGCCAGCAGCCTGGCTGGGGGGAGTGGGTCGACCCAGTACTTC.

This clone was detected only once. The chain has TRBV7-8 and TRBJ2-3, with 8 nucleotides matching TRBD2. The germline V gene has CDR1 SGHVS and CDR2 FQNEAQ. This CDR3 has 17 residues. The trim removed 5 bases at V and 2 bases at J, leaving 12 bases unmatched. The CDR3 reads CASSTPSTSVATDTQYF. CDR3 in DNA: TGTGCCAGCAGCACCCCTTCGACTAGCGTGGCCACAGATACGCAGTATTTT.

The J gene is TRBJ1-3, the V gene TRBV14; D gene unclear. The length of the CDR3 is 13 residues. CDR1 SGHDN and CDR2 FVKESK come from the germline V gene. The V end lost 4 bases, the J end lost 1 base, and 5 bases lay between the germline ends. CDR3 sequence (DNA): TGTGCCAGCAGCCTAGTTTCTGGAAACACCATATATTTT. Protein: CASSLVSGNTIYF.

Here the CDR3 reads CASSDGLGTSGHNEQFF. CDR3 coding DNA: TGTGCCAGCAGTGATGGACTCGGGACTAGCGGCCACAATGAGCAGTTCTTC. The chain has TRBV2 and TRBJ2-1, with 11 bases aligning to TRBD2. The germline gives CDR1 SNHLY, CDR2 FYNNEI. J was trimmed by 5 bases and V by 3 bases; bases with no gene match: 9. The CDR3 is 17 amino acids.

This chain connects TRBV7-9 to TRBJ2-5; 7 bases match TRBD2. Germline V gene data show CDR1 as SEHNR and CDR2 as FQNEAQ (reference sequence). CDR3 length: 16 amino acids. J was trimmed by 5 bases and V by 5 bases; bases with no gene match: 14. CDR3 coding DNA: TGTGCCAGCAGCCACTTGTCCGGACTAGTCAGCGAGACCCAGTACTTC. This translates into CASSHLSGLVSETQYF.

V and J are TRBV5-1 and TRBJ2-2; 10 bases are a match to TRBD2. V lost 0 bases and J lost 7; bases outside the gene matches: 6. Per germline, CDR1 SGHRS and CDR2 YFSETQ. CDR3 length equals 16 residues. Here the CDR3 reads CASSLVLAGIDGELFF. As DNA, the CDR3 is TGCGCCAGCAGCTTGGTACTAGCGGGAATCGACGGGGAGCTGTTTTTT.

V usage is TRBV4-2 and J usage is TRBJ1-4; 8 bases map to TRBD1. V lost 0 bases, J lost 7 bases, and 4 bases stayed unmatched. This CDR3 is 15 amino acids long. The germline gives CDR1 LGHNA, CDR2 YNFKEQ. The CDR3 spells CASSQESRGLEKLFF. The CDR3 region has the DNA TGTGCCAGCAGCCAAGAATCCAGGGGGCTTGAAAAACTGTTTTTT.

J is TRBJ2-3 and V is TRBV28; 11 bases line up with TRBD1. The V segment lost 2 bases and the J segment 6 bases; nucleotides outside the gene matches: 4. Germline V gene data show CDR1 as MDHEN and CDR2 as SYDVKM. The CDR3 is made up of 15 amino acids. CDR3 DNA sequence: TGTGCCAGCAGTTTAGGACAGGGGGCATGGGATACGCAGTATTTT. Protein sequence: CASSLGQGAWDTQYF.

V usage is TRBV4-1 and J usage is TRBJ2-1; 7 nucleotides agree with TRBD2. The CDR3 has 15 amino acids. The junction had 7 bases not matched to a gene; V was cut back by 5 bases and J by 3 bases. Per the germline V gene, CDR1 is MGHRA and CDR2 is YSYEKL. The CDR3 spells CASSWRENDYNEQFF. Here the CDR3 DNA reads TGCGCCAGCAGCTGGCGGGAGAACGACTACAATGAGCAGTTCTTC.

J is TRBJ1-2 and V is TRBV30; no clear D. V lost 6 bases to trimming and J lost 8 bases, with 22 bases between them. The CDR3 covers 14 residues. CDR1 and CDR2 from the germline V gene are GTSNPN and SVGIG (reference sequence). In DNA, the CDR3 is TGTGCCTGTCCGATCATCGGCCGTGCGGGGGGCTACACCTTC. It is translated as CACPIIGRAGGYTF.

This chain connects TRBV11-2 to TRBJ1-2; 9 bases match TRBD1. The V segment lost 0 bases and the J segment 1 base; nucleotides outside the gene matches: 6. Looked up from germline, CDR1 is SGHAT and CDR2 is FQNNGV. CDR3 length: 17 amino acids. Written as DNA, the CDR3 is TGTGCCAGCAGCTTAGAGTGGTCGGGACAGGGTAACTATGGCTACACCTTC. This gives the protein CASSLEWSGQGNYGYTF.

The rearrangement joins TRBV19 to TRBJ2-1; 7 nucleotides agree with TRBD2. This CDR3 spans 15 amino acids. V shed 1 base and J 6 bases; nucleotides not matched to a gene: 6. Looked up from germline, CDR1 is LNHDA and CDR2 is SQIVND (reference sequence). CDR3: CASSIGLAGFNEQFF. The CDR3, as DNA: TGTGCCAGTAGTATAGGACTAGCAGGTTTCAATGAGCAGTTCTTC. The complete variable domain, with remaining parts taken from reference TRBV19 and TRBJ2-1, reads DGGITQSPKYLFRKEGQNVTLSCEQNLNHDAMYWYRQDPGQGLRLIYYSQIVNDFQKGDIAEGYSVSREKKESFPLTVTSAQKNPTAFYLCASSIGLAGFNEQFFGPGTRLTVL.

The chain has TRBV25-1 and TRBJ2-1; TRBD2 agrees at 7 bases. This CDR3 contains 14 residues. From germline, CDR1 is MGHDK and CDR2 SYGVNS. V shed 7 bases and J 2 bases; nucleotides not matched to a gene: 5. CDR3 loop: CASTGLAAYNEQFF. CDR3 DNA: TGTGCCAGCACTGGGCTAGCGGCCTACAATGAGCAGTTCTTC.

This chain connects TRBV7-9 to TRBJ2-3, with D unclear. The CDR3 runs to 15 residues. The germline V gene has CDR1 SEHNR and CDR2 FQNEAQ (reference sequence). Trimming pared 5 bases from V and 6 bases from J, leaving 18 bases between. The chain's CDR3 is CASSVSPGGGDTQYF. CDR3 in DNA: TGTGCCAGCAGCGTCTCCCCCGGCGGTGGGGATACGCAGTATTTT.

The rearrangement joins TRBV5-6 to TRBJ1-2; TRBD1 aligns across 7 bases. Looked up from germline, CDR1 is SGHDT and CDR2 is YYEEEE. V shed 1 base and J 6 bases; nucleotides not matched to a gene: 6. The CDR3 is 14 residues long. Here the CDR3 reads CASSLSSGGNGYTF. The CDR3 nucleotides read TGTGCCAGCAGCTTGTCGTCAGGGGGAAATGGCTACACCTTC.

The rearrangement links TRBV5-4 to TRBJ2-3; TRBD1 is a possible D gene (6 bases). The CDR3 contains 14 residues. V was clipped by 5 bases and J by 3 bases, with 13 bases between them. Looked up from germline, CDR1 is SGHNT and CDR2 is YYREEE (reference sequence). CDR3 nucleotides: TGTGCCAGCAGGCCATCAGGGGCGACAGATACGCAGTATTTT. It translates to CASRPSGATDTQYF.

The chain employs TRBV19 and TRBJ1-2; 10 bases align to TRBD1. V gave up 7 bases and J gave up 3 bases; unmatched junction bases: 11. Germline V lookup: CDR1 LNHDA, CDR2 SQIVND (reference sequence). The CDR3 runs to 16 residues. The CDR3: CASTDLPGQGYYGYTF. The CDR3 DNA is TGTGCCAGTACTGACCTACCGGGACAGGGGTACTATGGCTACACCTTC.

This clone was detected once. The chain carries TRBV2 and TRBJ2-6; possibly TRBD1 for D (6 bases). This CDR3 is built from 14 residues. The V gene lost 7 bases and the J gene lost 4 bases, with 11 bases spanning the gap. Germline V lookup: CDR1 SNHLY, CDR2 FYNNEI. The CDR3 spells CASNAGTGANVLTF. The CDR3 DNA sequence: TGTGCCAGCAATGCTGGGACAGGGGCCAACGTCCTGACTTTC.

The rearrangement uses TRBV29-1 and TRBJ1-2; 8 bases align to TRBD1. Germline-derived CDR1 and CDR2 are SQVTM and ANQGSEA. Trimming removed 3 bases from V and 5 bases from J; junction bases left unmatched: 8. This CDR3 is built from 14 residues. The CDR3 loop is CSVDGTGSRYGYTF. CDR3 sequence (DNA): TGCAGCGTTGACGGGACAGGCTCTAGATATGGCTACACCTTC.

The J gene is TRBJ1-1, the V gene TRBV5-1; the match to TRBD1 covers 7 bases. After removal of 0 bases from V and 2 bases from J, the junction contained 13 bases not matched to a gene. Germline loops: CDR1 SGHRS, CDR2 YFSETQ. CDR3 size: 18 residues. CDR3 sequence (DNA): TGCGCCAGCAGCTTGGAGTTTCAGATGACAGGGCCCAACACTGAAGCTTTCTTT. Its protein is CASSLEFQMTGPNTEAFF.